The subject of this entry is one TCR beta chain. A single record per CDR3 protein comes from TCRdb applying MiXCR to the 5' RACE reads. This table has under 450,000 distinct CDR3 sequences, approximately 17% appearing once. The CDR3 sequence is 18 residues long. The V gene end was trimmed by 4 bases and the J gene end by 8 bases; junction bases not matched to a gene: 15. Germline values: CDR1 SGHAT, CDR2 FQDESV (reference sequence). The sample comes from a study of identical twins. The gene calls are TRBV11-1 and TRBJ2-1, with TRBD1 matching over 12 bases. The sequence derives from a man in his forties or fifties in good health. Material: naive T cells sorted from blood. The CDR3 sequence: CASSSYPPRDRGRHEQFF. DNA for the CDR3: TGTGCCAGCAGCTCTTACCCACCTAGGGACAGGGGGCGGCATGAGCAGTTCTTC.